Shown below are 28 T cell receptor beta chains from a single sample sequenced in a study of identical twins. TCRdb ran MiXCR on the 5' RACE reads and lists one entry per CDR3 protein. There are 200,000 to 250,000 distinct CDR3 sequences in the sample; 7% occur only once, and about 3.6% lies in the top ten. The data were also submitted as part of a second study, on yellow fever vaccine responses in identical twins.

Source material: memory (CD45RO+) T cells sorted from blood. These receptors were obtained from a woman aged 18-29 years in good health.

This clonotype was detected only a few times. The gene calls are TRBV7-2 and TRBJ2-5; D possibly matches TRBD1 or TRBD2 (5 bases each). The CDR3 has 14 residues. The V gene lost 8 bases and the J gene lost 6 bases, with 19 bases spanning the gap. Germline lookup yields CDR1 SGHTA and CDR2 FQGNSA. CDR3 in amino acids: CASGPSEGWQTQYF. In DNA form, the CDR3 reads TGTGCCAGCGGCCCCTCAGAGGGGTGGCAGACCCAGTACTTC.

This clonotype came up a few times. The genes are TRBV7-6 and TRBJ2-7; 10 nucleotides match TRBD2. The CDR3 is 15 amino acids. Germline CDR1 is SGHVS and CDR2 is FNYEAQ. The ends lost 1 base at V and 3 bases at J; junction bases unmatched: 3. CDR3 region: CASSLGPSGGYEQYF. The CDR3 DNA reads TGTGCCAGCAGCTTAGGCCCTAGCGGGGGCTACGAGCAGTACTTC.

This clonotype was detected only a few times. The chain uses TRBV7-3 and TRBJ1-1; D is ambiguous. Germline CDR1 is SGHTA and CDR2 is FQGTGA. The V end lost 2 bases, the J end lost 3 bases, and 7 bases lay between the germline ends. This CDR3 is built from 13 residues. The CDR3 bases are TGTGCCAGCAGCTTATCTCGGCACACTGAAGCTTTCTTT. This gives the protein CASSLSRHTEAFF. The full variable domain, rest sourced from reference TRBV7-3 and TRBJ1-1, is GAGVSQTPSNKVTEKGKYVELRCDPISGHTALYWYRQSLGQGPEFLIYFQGTGAADDSGLPNDRFFAVRPEGSVSTLKIQRTERGDSAVYLCASSLSRHTEAFFGQGTRLTVV.

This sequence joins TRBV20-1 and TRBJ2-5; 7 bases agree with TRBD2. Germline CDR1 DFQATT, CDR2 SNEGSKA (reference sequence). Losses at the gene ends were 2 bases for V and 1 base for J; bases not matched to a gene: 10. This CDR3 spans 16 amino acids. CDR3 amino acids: CSARPGLVGLQETQYF. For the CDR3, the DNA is TGCAGTGCTAGACCCGGACTAGTTGGCCTCCAAGAGACCCAGTACTTC.

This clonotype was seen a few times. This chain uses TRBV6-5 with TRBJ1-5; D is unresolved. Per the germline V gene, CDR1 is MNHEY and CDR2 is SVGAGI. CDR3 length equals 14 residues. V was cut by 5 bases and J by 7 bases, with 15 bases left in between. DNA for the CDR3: TGTGCCAGCAGTACCGACATAGATAAACAGCCCCAGCATTTT. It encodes CASSTDIDKQPQHF.

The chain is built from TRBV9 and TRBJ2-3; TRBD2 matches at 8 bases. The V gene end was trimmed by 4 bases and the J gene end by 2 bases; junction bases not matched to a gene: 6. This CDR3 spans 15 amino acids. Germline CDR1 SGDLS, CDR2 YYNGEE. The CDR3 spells CASSSRLANTDTQYF. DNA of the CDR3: TGTGCCAGCAGCTCCCGACTAGCGAACACAGATACGCAGTATTTT.

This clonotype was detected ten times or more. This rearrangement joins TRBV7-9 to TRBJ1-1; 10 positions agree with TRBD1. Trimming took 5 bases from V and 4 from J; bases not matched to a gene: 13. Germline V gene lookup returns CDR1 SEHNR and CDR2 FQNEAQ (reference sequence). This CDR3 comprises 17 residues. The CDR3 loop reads CASSPVDRGRIGTEAFF. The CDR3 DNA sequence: TGTGCCAGCAGCCCCGTCGACAGGGGGCGCATTGGCACTGAAGCTTTCTTT.

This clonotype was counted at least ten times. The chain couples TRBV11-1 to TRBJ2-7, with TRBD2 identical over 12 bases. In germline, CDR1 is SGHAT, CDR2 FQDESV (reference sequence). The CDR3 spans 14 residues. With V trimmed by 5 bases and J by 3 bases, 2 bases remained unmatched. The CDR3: CASSKGLAGYEQYF. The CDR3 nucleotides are TGTGCCAGCAGCAAGGGACTAGCGGGCTACGAGCAGTACTTC.

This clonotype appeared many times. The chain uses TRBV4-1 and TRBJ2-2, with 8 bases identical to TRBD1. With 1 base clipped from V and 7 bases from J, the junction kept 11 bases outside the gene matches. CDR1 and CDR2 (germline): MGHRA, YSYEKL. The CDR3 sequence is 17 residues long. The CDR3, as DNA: TGCGCCAGCAGCCAAGCCCCTCCAGGGGGCTGGGTCGGGGAGCTGTTTTTT. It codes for CASSQAPPGGWVGELFF.

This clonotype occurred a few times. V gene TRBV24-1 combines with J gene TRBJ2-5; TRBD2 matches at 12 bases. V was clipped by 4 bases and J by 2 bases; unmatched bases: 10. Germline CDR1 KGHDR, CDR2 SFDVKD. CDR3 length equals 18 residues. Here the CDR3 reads CATSEPTSTSGGQETQYF. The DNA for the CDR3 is TGTGCCACCAGTGAGCCAACTTCGACTAGCGGGGGACAAGAGACCCAGTACTTC.

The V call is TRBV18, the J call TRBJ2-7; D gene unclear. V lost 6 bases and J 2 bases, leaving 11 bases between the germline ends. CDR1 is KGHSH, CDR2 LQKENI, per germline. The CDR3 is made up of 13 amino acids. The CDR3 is CASSHAGPYEQYV. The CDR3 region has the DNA TGTGCCAGCTCCCACGCCGGTCCCTACGAGCAGTACGTC.

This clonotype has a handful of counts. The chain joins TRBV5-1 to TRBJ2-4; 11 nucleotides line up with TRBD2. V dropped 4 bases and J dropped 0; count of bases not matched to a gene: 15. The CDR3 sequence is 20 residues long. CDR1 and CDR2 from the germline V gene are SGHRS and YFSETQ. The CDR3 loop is CASSRIAGGPSEGAKNIQYF. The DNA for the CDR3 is TGCGCCAGCAGCCGGATAGCGGGAGGGCCCAGCGAGGGAGCCAAAAACATTCAGTACTTC.

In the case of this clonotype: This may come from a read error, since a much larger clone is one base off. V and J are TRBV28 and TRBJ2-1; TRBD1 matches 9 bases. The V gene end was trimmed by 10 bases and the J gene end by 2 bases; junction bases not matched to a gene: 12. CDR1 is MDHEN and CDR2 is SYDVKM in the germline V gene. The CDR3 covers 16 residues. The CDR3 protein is CANSFFGDRAYNEQFF. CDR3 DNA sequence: TGTGCCAACAGCTTTTTCGGGGACAGGGCCTACAATGAGCAGTTCTTC.

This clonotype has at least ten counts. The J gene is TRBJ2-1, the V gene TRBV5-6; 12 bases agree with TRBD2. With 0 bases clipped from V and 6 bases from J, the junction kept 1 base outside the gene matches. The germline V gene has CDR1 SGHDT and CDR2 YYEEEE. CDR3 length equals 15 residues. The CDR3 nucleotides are TGTGCCAGCAGCTTGGCACTAGCGGGAGGCAATGAGCAGTTCTTC. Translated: CASSLALAGGNEQFF.

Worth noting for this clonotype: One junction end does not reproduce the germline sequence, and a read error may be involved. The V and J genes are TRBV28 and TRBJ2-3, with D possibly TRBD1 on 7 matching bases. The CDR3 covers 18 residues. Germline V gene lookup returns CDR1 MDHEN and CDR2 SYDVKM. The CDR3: CASRPQGGSGQSTDTQYF. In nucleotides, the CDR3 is TGTGCCAGCAGGCCTCAGGGGGGTAGCGGTCAAAGCACAGATACGCAGTATTTC.

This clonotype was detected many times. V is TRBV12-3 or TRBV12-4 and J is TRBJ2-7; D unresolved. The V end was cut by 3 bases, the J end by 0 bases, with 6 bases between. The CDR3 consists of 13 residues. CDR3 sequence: CASSLGNSYEQYF. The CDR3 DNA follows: TGTGCCAGCAGTTTGGGGAACTCCTACGAGCAGTACTTC.

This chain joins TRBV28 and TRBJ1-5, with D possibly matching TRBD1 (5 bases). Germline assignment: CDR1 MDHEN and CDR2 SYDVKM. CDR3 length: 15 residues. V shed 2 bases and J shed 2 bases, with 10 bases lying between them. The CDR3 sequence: CASSLLPGGNQPQHF. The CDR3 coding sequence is TGTGCCAGCAGTTTACTCCCGGGGGGCAATCAGCCCCAGCATTTT.

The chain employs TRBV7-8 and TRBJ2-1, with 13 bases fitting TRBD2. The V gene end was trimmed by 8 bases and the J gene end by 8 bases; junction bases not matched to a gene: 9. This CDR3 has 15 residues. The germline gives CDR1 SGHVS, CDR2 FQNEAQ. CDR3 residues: CASGRLAGGVDEQFF. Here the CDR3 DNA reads TGTGCCAGCGGCCGACTAGCGGGAGGTGTCGATGAGCAGTTCTTC.

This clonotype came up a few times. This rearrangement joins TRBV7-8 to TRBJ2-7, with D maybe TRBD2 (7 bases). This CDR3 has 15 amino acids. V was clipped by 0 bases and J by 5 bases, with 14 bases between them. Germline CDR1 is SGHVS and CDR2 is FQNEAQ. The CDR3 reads CASSLAGGASHEQYV. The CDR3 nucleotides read TGTGCCAGCAGCTTAGCGGGGGGGGCGAGTCACGAGCAGTACGTC.

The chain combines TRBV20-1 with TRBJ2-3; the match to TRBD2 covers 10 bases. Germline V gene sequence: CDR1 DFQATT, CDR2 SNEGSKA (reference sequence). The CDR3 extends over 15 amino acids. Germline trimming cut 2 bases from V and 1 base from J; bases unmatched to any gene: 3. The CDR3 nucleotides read TGCAGTGCTAGAACCGGGACTAGCGGCACAGATACGCAGTATTTT. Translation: CSARTGTSGTDTQYF.

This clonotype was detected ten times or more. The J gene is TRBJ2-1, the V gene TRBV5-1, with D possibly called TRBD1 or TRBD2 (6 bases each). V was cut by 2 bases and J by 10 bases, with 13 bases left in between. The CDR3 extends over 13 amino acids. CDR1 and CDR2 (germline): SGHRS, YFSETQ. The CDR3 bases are TGCGCCAGCAGCTTTCAGGGGACTGAAGAGCAGTTCTTC. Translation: CASSFQGTEEQFF.

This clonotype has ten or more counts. CDR3 region: CASSFVAGGQQETQYF. The CDR3, as DNA: TGTGCCAGCAGCTTTGTCGCGGGGGGGCAACAAGAGACCCAGTACTTC. The rearrangement links TRBV5-6 to TRBJ2-5, with 9 bases fitting TRBD2. The germline gives CDR1 SGHDT, CDR2 YYEEEE. The V gene end was trimmed by 2 bases and the J gene end by 2 bases; junction bases not matched to a gene: 7. This CDR3 has 16 amino acids. The full variable domain, with the rest looked up from reference TRBV5-6 and TRBJ2-5, is DAGVTQSPTHLIKTRGQQVTLRCSPKSGHDTVSWYQQALGQGPQFIFQYYEEEERQRGNFPDRFSGHQFPNYSSELNVNALLLGDSALYLCASSFVAGGQQETQYFGPGTRLLVL.

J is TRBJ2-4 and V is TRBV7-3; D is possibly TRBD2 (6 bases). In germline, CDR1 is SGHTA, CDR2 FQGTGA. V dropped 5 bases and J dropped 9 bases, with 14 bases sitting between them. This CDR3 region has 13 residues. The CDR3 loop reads CASSPSAGGIQYF. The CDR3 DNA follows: TGTGCCAGCAGCCCCTCGGCCGGGGGCATTCAGTACTTC.

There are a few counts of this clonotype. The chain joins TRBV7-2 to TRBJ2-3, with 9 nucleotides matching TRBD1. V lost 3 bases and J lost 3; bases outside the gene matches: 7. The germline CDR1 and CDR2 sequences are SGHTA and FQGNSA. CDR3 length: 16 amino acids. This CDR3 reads CASSFQGTGRTDTQYF. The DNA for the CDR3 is TGTGCCAGCAGCTTCCAAGGGACAGGGAGGACAGATACGCAGTATTTT.

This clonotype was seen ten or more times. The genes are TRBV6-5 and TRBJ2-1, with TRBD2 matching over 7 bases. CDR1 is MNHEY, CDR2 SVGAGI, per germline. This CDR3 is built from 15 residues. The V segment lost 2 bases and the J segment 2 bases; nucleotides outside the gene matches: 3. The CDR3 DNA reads TGTGCCAGCAGTTACCGGCGGGGGACCTACAATGAGCAGTTCTTC. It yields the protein CASSYRRGTYNEQFF.

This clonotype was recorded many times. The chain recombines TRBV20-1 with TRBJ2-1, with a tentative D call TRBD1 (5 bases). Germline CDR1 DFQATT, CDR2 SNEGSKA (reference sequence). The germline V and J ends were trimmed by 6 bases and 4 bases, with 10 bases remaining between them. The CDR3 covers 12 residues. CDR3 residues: CSAKAGYNEQFF. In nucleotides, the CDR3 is TGCAGTGCAAAGGCAGGGTACAATGAGCAGTTCTTC.

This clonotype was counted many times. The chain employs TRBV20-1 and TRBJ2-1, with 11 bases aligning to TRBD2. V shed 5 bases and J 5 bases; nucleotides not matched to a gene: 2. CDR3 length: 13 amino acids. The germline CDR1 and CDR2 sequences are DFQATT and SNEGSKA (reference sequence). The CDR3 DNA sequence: TGCAGTGCTGGGACTAGCGGACACAATGAGCAGTTCTTC. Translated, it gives CSAGTSGHNEQFF.

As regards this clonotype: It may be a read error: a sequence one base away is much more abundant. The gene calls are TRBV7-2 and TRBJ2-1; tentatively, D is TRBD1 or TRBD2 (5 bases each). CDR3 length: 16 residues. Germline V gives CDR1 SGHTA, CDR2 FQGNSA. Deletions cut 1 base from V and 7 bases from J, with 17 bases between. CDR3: CASSLVEGRQGNEQFF. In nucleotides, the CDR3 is TGTGCCAGCAGCTTAGTTGAGGGGAGACAAGGGAATGAGCAGTTCTTC. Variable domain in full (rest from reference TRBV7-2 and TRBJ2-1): GAGVSQSPSNKVTEKGKDVELRCDPISGHTALYWYRQSLGQGLEFLIYFQGNSAPDKSGLPSDRFSAERTGGSVSTLTIQRTQQEDSAVYLCASSLVEGRQGNEQFFGPGTRLTVL.